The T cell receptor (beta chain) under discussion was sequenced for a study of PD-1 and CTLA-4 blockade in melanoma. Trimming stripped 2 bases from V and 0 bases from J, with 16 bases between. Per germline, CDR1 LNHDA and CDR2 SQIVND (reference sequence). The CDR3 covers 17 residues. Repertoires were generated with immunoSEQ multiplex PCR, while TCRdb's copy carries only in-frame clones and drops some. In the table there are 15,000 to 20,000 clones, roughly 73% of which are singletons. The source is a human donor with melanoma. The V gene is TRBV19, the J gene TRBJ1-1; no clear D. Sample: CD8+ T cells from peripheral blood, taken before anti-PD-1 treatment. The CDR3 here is CASSIRGRSQMNTEAFF. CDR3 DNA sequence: TGTGCCAGTAGTATACGGGGTCGAAGCCAGATGAACACTGAAGCTTTCTTT. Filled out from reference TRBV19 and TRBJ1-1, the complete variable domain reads DGGITQSPKYLFRKEGQNVTLSCEQNLNHDAMYWYRQDPGQGLRLIYYSQIVNDFQKGDIAEGYSVSREKKESFPLTVTSAQKNPTAFYLCASSIRGRSQMNTEAFFGQGTRLTVV.